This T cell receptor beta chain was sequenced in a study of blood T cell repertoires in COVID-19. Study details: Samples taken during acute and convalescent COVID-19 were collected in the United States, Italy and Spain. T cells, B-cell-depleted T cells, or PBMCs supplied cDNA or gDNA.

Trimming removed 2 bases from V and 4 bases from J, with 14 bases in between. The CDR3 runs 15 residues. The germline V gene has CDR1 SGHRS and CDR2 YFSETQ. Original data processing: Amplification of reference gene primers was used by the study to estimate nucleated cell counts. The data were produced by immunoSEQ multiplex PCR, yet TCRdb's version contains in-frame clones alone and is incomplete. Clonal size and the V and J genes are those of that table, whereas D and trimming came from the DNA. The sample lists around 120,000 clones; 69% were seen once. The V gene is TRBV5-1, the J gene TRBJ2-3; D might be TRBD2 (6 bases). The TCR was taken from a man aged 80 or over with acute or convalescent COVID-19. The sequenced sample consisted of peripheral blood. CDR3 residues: CASSFLGDSPDTQYF. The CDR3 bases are TGCGCCAGCAGCTTTCTGGGGGACTCCCCAGATACGCAGTATTTT.